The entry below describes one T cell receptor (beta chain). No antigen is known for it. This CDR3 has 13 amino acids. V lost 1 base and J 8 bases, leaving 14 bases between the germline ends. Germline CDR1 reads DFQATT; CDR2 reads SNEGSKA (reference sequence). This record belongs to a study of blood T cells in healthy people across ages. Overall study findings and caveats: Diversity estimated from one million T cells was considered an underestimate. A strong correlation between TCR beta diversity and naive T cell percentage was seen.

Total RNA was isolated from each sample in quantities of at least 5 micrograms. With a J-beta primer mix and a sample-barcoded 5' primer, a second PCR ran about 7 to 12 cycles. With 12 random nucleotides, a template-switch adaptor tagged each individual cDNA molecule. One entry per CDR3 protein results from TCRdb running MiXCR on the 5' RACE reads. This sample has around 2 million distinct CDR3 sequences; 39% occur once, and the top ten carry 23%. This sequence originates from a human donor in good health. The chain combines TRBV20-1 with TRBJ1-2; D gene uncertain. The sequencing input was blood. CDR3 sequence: CSARGGGITGYTF. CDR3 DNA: TGCAGTGCTAGAGGAGGTGGGATTACGGGCTACACCTTC.